A single sample gave rise to the 20 T cell receptor beta chains below, sequenced in a study of graft-versus-host responses after intestinal transplantation. The repertoire was sequenced with immunoSEQ multiplex PCR; TCRdb's copy has only in-frame clones and lacks some. The sample has 7,500 to 10,000 clones; around four fifths are singletons. To release intraepithelial and lamina propria lymphocytes, the graft tissue was processed. The sample was ileum tissue, taken around 500 days after intestinal transplant. Receptors were obtained from a human patient who received an intestinal transplant, so some T cells may come from the graft donor.

This clone has just one count. The chain couples TRBV30 to TRBJ2-7; 11 bases are a match to TRBD2. V gave up 1 base and J gave up 3 bases; unmatched junction bases: 5. Germline CDR1 is GTSNPN and CDR2 is SVGIG (reference sequence). The CDR3 extends over 15 amino acids. DNA for the CDR3: TGTGCCTGGAGTGCAATTGGACTAGCGGGCTACGAGCAGTACTTC. Its protein is CAWSAIGLAGYEQYF.

Only a few counts were recorded for this clone. CDR3 in DNA: TGCAGCGTCCCCGGACAGCTAGCGGTTACTAGCACAGATACGCAGTATTTT. The encoded protein is CSVPGQLAVTSTDTQYF. This sequence joins TRBV29-1 and TRBJ2-3; the D gene is possibly TRBD2 (7 bases). In germline, CDR1 is SQVTM, CDR2 ANQGSEA. V was shortened by 6 bases and J by 0 bases, with 22 bases between the two germline ends. The CDR3 has 17 residues.

The gene calls are TRBV12-5 and TRBJ1-2; 7 bases map to TRBD1. The junction had 0 bases not matched to a gene; V was cut back by 1 base and J by 4 bases. The CDR3 is 13 residues long. Per the germline V gene, CDR1 is LGHNT and CDR2 is FRNRAP. This CDR3 reads CASGLAGGYGYTF. The CDR3 nucleotides are TGTGCTAGTGGTTTGGCAGGGGGCTATGGCTACACCTTC. The full variable domain, completed using reference TRBV12-5 and TRBJ1-2, is DARVTQTPRHKVTEMGQEVTMRCQPILGHNTVFWYRQTMMQGLELLAYFRNRAPLDDSGMPKDRFSAEMPDATLATLKIQPSEPRDSAVYFCASGLAGGYGYTFGSGTRLTVV.

This clone was counted only a few times. V is TRBV6-5 and J is TRBJ1-2; 10 positions agree with TRBD1. CDR3 length: 14 amino acids. Germline CDR1 and CDR2: MNHEY and SVGAGI. V gave up 2 bases and J gave up 6 bases; unmatched junction bases: 3. CDR3: CASSYGTGVHGYTF. The CDR3 DNA reads TGTGCCAGCAGTTACGGGACAGGGGTTCATGGCTACACCTTC.

The rearrangement joins TRBV7-9 to TRBJ2-6; 7 bases map to TRBD1. Trimming cost V 1 base and J 0 bases; bases outside gene matches: 6. This CDR3 contains 18 residues. Germline V CDR1 and CDR2: SEHNR, FQNEAQ (reference sequence). Written as DNA, the CDR3 is TGTGCCAGCAGCTTAGATCGACAGGGACCCTCTGGGGCCAACGTCCTGACTTTC. Translation gives CASSLDRQGPSGANVLTF.

The J gene is TRBJ1-1, the V gene TRBV5-6; 9 positions match TRBD1. Germline V gene lookup returns CDR1 SGHDT and CDR2 YYEEEE. V lost 2 bases and J lost 4; bases outside the gene matches: 3. The CDR3 covers 14 residues. The CDR3 DNA is TGTGCCAGCAGCTTCGACAGGGGGAGCACTGAAGCTTTCTTT. Encoded protein: CASSFDRGSTEAFF.

This chain connects TRBV29-1 to TRBJ2-3; D is possibly TRBD1 or TRBD2 (5 bases each). CDR3 length equals 14 residues. Trimming left V 6 bases short and J 0 bases short, with 13 bases between. Per germline, CDR1 SQVTM and CDR2 ANQGSEA. DNA for the CDR3: TGCAGCGTAGCACCCAGGGACAGCACAGATACGCAGTATTTT. Encoded protein: CSVAPRDSTDTQYF.

This clone was seen a few times. An end of the junction differs from the germline gene, which may be a read error. The rearrangement links TRBV6-4 to TRBJ2-2; D gene uncertain. The germline V gene has CDR1 MRHNA and CDR2 SNTAGT. This CDR3 has 14 residues. Written as DNA, the CDR3 is TGTGCCAGCAGTTACTCGGACAACACCGGGGAGCTGTTTTTT. This gives the protein CASSYSDNTGELFF.

The rearrangement uses TRBV25-1 and TRBJ1-5; D is unresolved. Germline V gives CDR1 MGHDK, CDR2 SYGVNS. Deletions cut 1 base from V and 7 bases from J, with 11 bases between. CDR3 length: 14 residues. CDR3 amino acids: CASSESGRMQPQHF. The CDR3 coding sequence is TGTGCCAGCAGTGAATCTGGGAGGATGCAGCCCCAGCATTTT.

V is TRBV19 and J is TRBJ2-3, with D maybe TRBD2 (6 bases). The germline CDR1 and CDR2 sequences are LNHDA and SQIVND (reference sequence). V dropped 1 base and J dropped 4 bases, with 12 bases sitting between them. The CDR3 runs 15 residues. CDR3 nucleotide sequence: TGTGCCAGTAGTATAGCCCCATGGGGGGCAGATACGCAGTATTTT. Translated, it gives CASSIAPWGADTQYF. The full variable domain, with the rest looked up from reference TRBV19 and TRBJ2-3, is DGGITQSPKYLFRKEGQNVTLSCEQNLNHDAMYWYRQDPGQGLRLIYYSQIVNDFQKGDIAEGYSVSREKKESFPLTVTSAQKNPTAFYLCASSIAPWGADTQYFGPGTRLTVL.

The rearrangement joins TRBV28 to TRBJ2-7; 7 nucleotides line up with TRBD1. J gave up 5 bases and V 6 bases, and 7 bases lay outside the gene matches. The CDR3 runs 13 residues. The V gene's germline CDR1 is MDHEN and CDR2 SYDVKM. CDR3 sequence (DNA): TGTGCCAGCAGCGTCGACAGGGACCACGAGCAGTACTTC. It is translated as CASSVDRDHEQYF.

The chain employs TRBV19 and TRBJ1-5; D remains ambiguous. The CDR3 covers 15 residues. Germline lookup yields CDR1 LNHDA and CDR2 SQIVND (reference sequence). The V end was cut by 4 bases, the J end by 0 bases, with 10 bases between. CDR3 in amino acids: CASSKADYSNQPQHF. The CDR3 DNA sequence: TGTGCCAGTAGTAAGGCGGATTATAGCAATCAGCCCCAGCATTTT.

This chain uses TRBV6-1 with TRBJ2-2, with no clear D. The CDR3 sequence is 12 residues long. CDR1 is MNHNS, CDR2 SASEGT, per germline. V was clipped by 5 bases and J by 2 bases, with 3 bases between them. The CDR3 loop reads CASSPNTGELFF. The CDR3 DNA sequence: TGTGCCAGCAGTCCTAACACCGGGGAGCTGTTTTTT.

The V call is TRBV10-1, the J call TRBJ2-1; D is possibly TRBD1 (6 bases). Germline CDR1 WNHNN, CDR2 SYGVQD (reference sequence). The V and J ends lost 2 bases and 7 bases respectively, with 12 bases between them. The CDR3 contains 14 residues. CDR3 region: CASSEAGERNEQFF. The CDR3 region has the DNA TGCGCCAGCAGTGAGGCAGGGGAAAGGAATGAGCAGTTCTTC.

This sequence joins TRBV5-1 and TRBJ1-1; D remains ambiguous. Germline CDR1 and CDR2: SGHRS and YFSETQ. CDR3 length: 13 residues. The germline V and J ends were trimmed by 3 bases and 1 base, with 7 bases remaining between them. This CDR3 is CASSSTPNTEAFF. As DNA, the CDR3 is TGCGCCAGCAGCTCTACACCGAACACTGAAGCTTTCTTT.

This clone was seen only a few times. The genes are TRBV14 and TRBJ2-3; 14 bases are shared with TRBD2. The CDR3 consists of 17 residues. Germline-derived CDR1 and CDR2 are SGHDN and FVKESK. J was trimmed by 4 bases and V by 3 bases; bases with no gene match: 6. For the CDR3, the DNA is TGTGCCAGCAGCCAGTGGGGACTAGCGGGAGTATCAGATACGCAGTATTTT. This translates into CASSQWGLAGVSDTQYF.

The V gene is TRBV15, the J gene TRBJ2-1, with D possibly being TRBD1 (5 bases). Trimming left V 5 bases short and J 4 bases short, with 15 bases between. This CDR3 has 15 amino acids. CDR1 is LNHNV and CDR2 is YYDKDF in the germline V gene (reference sequence). The CDR3 protein is CATSAPGLGYNEQFF. The CDR3, as DNA: TGTGCCACCAGCGCCCCAGGGCTAGGGTACAATGAGCAGTTCTTC. The variable domain in full, with the rest retrieved from reference TRBV15 and TRBJ2-1, is DAMVIQNPRYQVTQFGKPVTLSCSQTLNHNVMYWYQQKSSQAPKLLFHYYDKDFNNEADTPDNFQSRRPNTSFCFLDIRSPGLGDTAMYLCATSAPGLGYNEQFFGPGTRLTVL.

This chain uses TRBV14 with TRBJ2-2; no clear D gene. Deletions cut 2 bases from V and 6 bases from J, with 16 bases between. Germline V gene lookup returns CDR1 SGHDN and CDR2 FVKESK. The CDR3 has 16 residues. CDR3 nucleotide sequence: TGTGCCAGCAGCCAAAATCCTTGGCTAGTGGCCGGGGAGCTGTTTTTT. It is translated as CASSQNPWLVAGELFF.

The gene calls are TRBV14 and TRBJ2-1; 8 bases align to TRBD2. The CDR3 has 15 amino acids. V dropped 4 bases and J dropped 2; count of bases not matched to a gene: 4. From germline, CDR1 is SGHDN and CDR2 FVKESK. CDR3 coding DNA: TGTGCCAGCAGCCCCCAGCGGGGGACCTACAATGAGCAGTTCTTC. This encodes CASSPQRGTYNEQFF.

The chain has TRBV9 and TRBJ2-5; 7 bases line up with TRBD2. From germline, CDR1 is SGDLS and CDR2 YYNGEE. The length of the CDR3 is 16 residues. V gave up 4 bases and J gave up 5 bases; unmatched junction bases: 14. CDR3: CASSPNGAGAWETQYF. As DNA, the CDR3 is TGTGCCAGCAGCCCCAACGGGGCGGGAGCATGGGAGACCCAGTACTTC.